This T cell receptor (beta chain) was recorded in a study of T-cell reconstitution after alpha-beta-depleted transplantation in children. Unique molecular identifiers were incorporated into the prepared TCRbeta library. One entry per CDR3 protein results from TCRdb running MiXCR on the PCR reads. The sample consists of about 500,000 distinct CDR3 sequences, 30% to 35% of them appearing once. The material was PBMCs from the stem cell graft donor, obtained from the stem cell graft. The clonotype originates from a human donor who donated a stem cell graft to a child with aplastic anemia.

The DNA of the CDR3 is TGCAGCGTTGGGAAGCAGGCATTGAACACTGAAGCTTTCTTT. This gives the protein CSVGKQALNTEAFF. The V call is TRBV29-1, the J call TRBJ1-1; D is uncertain. The germline V and J ends were trimmed by 4 bases and 0 bases, with 12 bases remaining between them. Per the germline V gene, CDR1 is SQVTM and CDR2 is ANQGSEA. The CDR3 extends over 14 amino acids.